Listed here are 5 T cell receptor beta chains from one sample, sequenced in a study of control samples from healthy donors and cancer patients. Assay: immunoSEQ multiplex PCR; the TCRdb copy retains only in-frame clones and omits some. The table includes tens of thousands of clones, around 89% detected once. The sequencing sample was made of PBMCs. Receptors were obtained from a woman aged 55-69 years with head and neck cancer.

V is TRBV9 and J is TRBJ1-1; D ambiguous. This CDR3 has 13 residues. The V end lost 3 bases, the J end lost 0 bases, and 6 bases lay between the germline ends. Germline CDR1 reads SGDLS; CDR2 reads YYNGEE. CDR3 sequence: CASSGQLNTEAFF. CDR3 DNA sequence: TGTGCCAGCAGCGGCCAGTTGAACACTGAAGCTTTCTTT. Combining the CDR3 with reference TRBV9 and TRBJ1-1 gives the whole variable domain DSGVTQTPKHLITATGQRVTLRCSPRSGDLSVYWYQQSLDQGLQFLIQYYNGEERAKGNILERFSAQQFPDLHSELNLSSLELGDSALYFCASSGQLNTEAFFGQGTRLTVV.

In this sample, this clone turned up once. This chain uses TRBV13 with TRBJ2-7, with 7 bases aligning to TRBD1. V gave up 5 bases and J gave up 5 bases; unmatched junction bases: 9. The CDR3 consists of 14 residues. Germline-derived CDR1 and CDR2 are PRHDT and FYEKMQ (reference sequence). This CDR3 reads CASSPDRAIDEQYF. The CDR3 DNA follows: TGTGCCAGCAGCCCCGACAGGGCTATCGACGAGCAGTACTTC.

CDR3 loop: CASSLDTGPWNEQFF. The CDR3 bases are TGTGCCAGCAGCTTAGATACGGGTCCGTGGAATGAGCAGTTCTTC. The chain uses TRBV11-2 and TRBJ2-1, with D unresolved. The V end was cut by 0 bases, the J end by 7 bases, with 13 bases between. Germline CDR1 reads SGHAT; CDR2 reads FQNNGV. The CDR3 consists of 15 residues.

The chain couples TRBV2 to TRBJ1-1, with 8 bases aligning to TRBD1. CDR3 size: 14 residues. Germline V CDR1 and CDR2: SNHLY, FYNNEI. The V gene end was trimmed by 6 bases and the J gene end by 1 base; junction bases not matched to a gene: 4. The CDR3, as DNA: TGTGCCAGCAGGAAAGACAGGGGGAACACTGAAGCTTTCTTT. It codes for CASRKDRGNTEAFF.

V gene TRBV5-1 combines with J gene TRBJ2-7; D tentatively reads TRBD1 or TRBD2 (5 bases each). CDR3 length: 13 residues. Trimming stripped 0 bases from V and 2 bases from J, with 6 bases between. From germline, CDR1 is SGHRS and CDR2 YFSETQ. Here the CDR3 DNA reads TGCGCCAGCAGCTTGGGGGACCCCTACGAGCAGTACTTC. Residues: CASSLGDPYEQYF.